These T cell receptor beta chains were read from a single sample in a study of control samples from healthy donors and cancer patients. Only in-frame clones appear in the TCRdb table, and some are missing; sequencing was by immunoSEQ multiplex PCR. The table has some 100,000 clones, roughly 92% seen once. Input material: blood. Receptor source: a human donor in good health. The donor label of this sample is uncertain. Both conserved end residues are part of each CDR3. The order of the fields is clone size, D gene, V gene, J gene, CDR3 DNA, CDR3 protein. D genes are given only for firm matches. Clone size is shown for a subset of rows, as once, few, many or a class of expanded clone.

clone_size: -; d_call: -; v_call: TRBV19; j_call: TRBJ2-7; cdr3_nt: TGTGCCAGTAGTATAGTCGGGGCAGGGGACGAGCAGTACTTC; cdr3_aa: CASSIVGAGDEQYF
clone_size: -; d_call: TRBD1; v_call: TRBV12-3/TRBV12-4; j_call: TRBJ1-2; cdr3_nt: TGTGCCAGCAGCCCCCGGGACAGAAATGGCTACACCTTC; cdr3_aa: CASSPRDRNGYTF
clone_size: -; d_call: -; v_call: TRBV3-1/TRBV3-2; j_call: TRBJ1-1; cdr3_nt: TGTGCCAGCAGCCAAGGGCAGGGGAACACTGAAGCTTTCTTT; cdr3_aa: CASSQGQGNTEAFF
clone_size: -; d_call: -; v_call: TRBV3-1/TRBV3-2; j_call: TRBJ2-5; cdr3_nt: TGTGCCAGCAGCCAAGGCTTCGAGACCCAGTACTTC; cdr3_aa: CASSQGFETQYF
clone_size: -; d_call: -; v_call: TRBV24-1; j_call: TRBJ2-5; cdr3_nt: TGTGCCACCAGTGACTCCTCCCAGGGAAGAGGAGAGACCCAGTACTTC; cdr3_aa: CATSDSSQGRGETQYF
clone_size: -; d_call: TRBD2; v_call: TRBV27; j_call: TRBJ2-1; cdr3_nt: TGTGCCAGCAGTTTATCCAGTCTAGCGGGGTTCTCTGAGCAGTTCTTC; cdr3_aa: CASSLSSLAGFSEQFF
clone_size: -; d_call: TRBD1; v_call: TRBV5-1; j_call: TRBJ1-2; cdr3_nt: TGCGCCAGCAGCTTCGGACAGGGCATAGAGGATGGCTACACCTTC; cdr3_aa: CASSFGQGIEDGYTF
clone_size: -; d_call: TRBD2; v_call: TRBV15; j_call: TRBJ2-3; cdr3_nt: TGTGCCACCAGCAGATTCTCGGGACTAGCGGCAGATACGCAGTATTTT; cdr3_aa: CATSRFSGLAADTQYF
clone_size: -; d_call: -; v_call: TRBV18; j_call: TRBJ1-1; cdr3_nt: TGTGCCAGCTCAACCGGGGAGACGGGGTTGGCTTTCTTT; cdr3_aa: CASSTGETGLAFF
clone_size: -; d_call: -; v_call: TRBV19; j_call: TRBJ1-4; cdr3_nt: TGTGCCAGCCGAAATCGCGATCAGGGACTGTTTTTT; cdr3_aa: CASRNRDQGLFF
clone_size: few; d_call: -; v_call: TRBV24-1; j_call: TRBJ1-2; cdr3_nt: TGTGCCACCAGTGATTTGCGGGGGAACTATGGCTACACCTTC; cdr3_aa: CATSDLRGNYGYTF
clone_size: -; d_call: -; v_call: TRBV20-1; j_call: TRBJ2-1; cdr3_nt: TGCAGTGCTTCCTACAATGAGCAGTTCTTC; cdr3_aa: CSASYNEQFF
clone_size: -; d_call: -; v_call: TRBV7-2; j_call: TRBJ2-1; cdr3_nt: TGTGCCAGCAGCTTATGGGACTCGAGTCATGAGCAGTTCTTC; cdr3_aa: CASSLWDSSHEQFF
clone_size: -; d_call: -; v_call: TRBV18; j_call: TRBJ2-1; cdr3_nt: TGTGCCAGCTCACCATTAAAAAGCTCCTACAATGAGCAGTTCTTC; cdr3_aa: CASSPLKSSYNEQFF
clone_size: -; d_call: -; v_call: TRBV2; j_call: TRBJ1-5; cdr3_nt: TGTGCCAGCAGTGAAAAGGAAGGTCGCAATCAGCCCCAGCATTTT; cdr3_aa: CASSEKEGRNQPQHF